This is a list of T cell receptor beta chains from one sample in a study of T-cell reconstitution after alpha-beta-depleted transplantation in children. MiXCR, applied by TCRdb to the PCR reads, yields one record per CDR3 protein. The table includes over 150,000 distinct CDR3 sequences, around 7% detected once. The sequences come from PBMCs from the stem cell graft donor, collected from the stem cell graft. The receptors derive from a human donor who donated a stem cell graft to a child with Wiskott-Aldrich syndrome. CDR3s include the opening cysteine and the closing phenylalanine or tryptophan. A D gene is named only where the DNA matches it firmly. Size values are once, few and many counts, or a class for expanded clones, and some rows have none.

D	size	V	J	CDR3	DNA
TRBD2	few	TRBV11-2	TRBJ2-2	CASSLLRTSGDTGELFF	TGTGCCAGCAGCTTACTCCGGACTAGCGGGGACACCGGGGAGCTGTTTTTT
-	many	TRBV29-1	TRBJ1-1	CSVEAVGLNTEAFF	TGCAGCGTTGAGGCCGTGGGGCTGAACACTGAAGCTTTCTTT
TRBD1	-	TRBV3-1	TRBJ2-3	CASSQVGTGLSHTQYF	TGTGCCAGCAGCCAAGTGGGGACAGGGTTAAGTCATACGCAGTATTTT
-	many	TRBV29-1	TRBJ1-1	CSAGGTGRNTEAFF	TGCAGCGCCGGCGGTACAGGGAGGAACACTGAAGCTTTCTTT
-	many	TRBV6-5	TRBJ2-7	CASSYSSAYSYEQYF	TGTGCCAGCAGTTACTCAAGCGCATACTCCTACGAGCAGTACTTC
-	-	TRBV23-1	TRBJ2-1	CASSHTPGRPPDCNEQFF	TGCGCCAGCAGTCATACCCCGGGACGACCCCCGGATTGCAATGAGCAGTTCTTC
-	few	TRBV18	TRBJ1-5	CASSPNGDQPQHF	TGTGCCAGCTCACCAAACGGGGATCAGCCCCAGCATTTT
-	many	TRBV29-1	TRBJ1-5	CSVSRGGNQPQHF	TGCAGCGTTTCTCGAGGTGGCAATCAGCCCCAGCATTTT
TRBD1	many	TRBV7-2	TRBJ1-5	CASSSGQGYQPQHF	TGTGCCAGCAGCTCAGGACAGGGATATCAGCCCCAGCATTTT
TRBD2	-	TRBV6-1	TRBJ2-2	CASSTGGTVTGELFF	TGTGCCAGCAGTACGGGAGGGACTGTCACCGGGGAGCTGTTTTTT
TRBD1	many	TRBV7-9	TRBJ2-5	CASSLVRTGIETQYF	TGTGCCAGCAGCTTAGTGAGGACAGGGATCGAGACCCAGTACTTC
-	many	TRBV29-1	TRBJ1-1	CSVVVQGNTEAFF	TGCAGCGTTGTCGTCCAGGGTAACACTGAAGCTTTCTTT
-	few	TRBV5-1	TRBJ1-6	CASSQDRSHSPLHF	TGCGCCAGCAGCCAAGACAGATCGCATTCACCCCTCCACTTT
-	many	TRBV29-1	TRBJ2-5	CSVEDTGRGETQYF	TGCAGCGTTGAAGATACAGGGAGGGGAGAGACCCAGTACTTC
-	many	TRBV11-2	TRBJ1-2	CASSLDPRDNYGYTF	TGTGCCAGCAGCTTAGATCCCAGAGATAACTATGGCTACACCTTC
TRBD2	few	TRBV20-1	TRBJ2-7	CSARVRTSGLYEQYF	TGCAGTGCTAGAGTTCGGACTAGCGGGCTCTACGAGCAGTACTTC
TRBD2	many	TRBV27	TRBJ2-7	CASSLLVGTRNYEQYF	TGTGCCAGCAGTTTACTGGTGGGGACTAGAAACTACGAGCAGTACTTC
-	-	TRBV30	TRBJ2-7	CAWSVLFEQYF	TGTGCCTGGAGTGTACTATTCGAGCAGTACTTC
-	many	TRBV5-6	TRBJ2-2	CASSFRYTGELFF	TGTGCCAGCAGCTTTCGGTACACCGGGGAGCTGTTTTTT
TRBD2	many	TRBV12-3/TRBV12-4	TRBJ2-2	CATQPGGYGGELFF	TGTGCCACCCAGCCGGGGGGGTACGGCGGGGAGCTGTTTTTT
-	many	TRBV24-1	TRBJ2-6	CATGPGASGSGANVLTF	TGTGCCACCGGCCCCGGGGCATCAGGCTCTGGGGCCAACGTCCTGACTTTC
-	many	TRBV21-1	TRBJ1-1	CASSKYGGDRGDTEAFF	TGTGCCAGCAGCAAATACGGGGGCGACAGGGGTGACACTGAAGCTTTCTTT
-	many	TRBV15	TRBJ2-5	CATSRDPSETQYF	TGTGCCACCAGCAGAGATCCAAGCGAGACCCAGTACTTC
-	few	TRBV5-1	TRBJ2-1	CASSFHRDEQFF	TGCGCCAGCAGCTTCCACAGGGACGAGCAGTTCTTC
-	many	TRBV7-9	TRBJ2-2	CASSMNTGELFF	TGTGCCAGCAGCATGAACACCGGGGAGCTGTTTTTT
TRBD1	many	TRBV10-3	TRBJ1-1	CAISRGQGSLEAFF	TGTGCCATCAGTAGGGGACAGGGATCACTTGAAGCTTTCTTT
TRBD1	many	TRBV27	TRBJ2-2	CASSRTGTGVTGELFF	TGTGCCAGCAGTAGGACCGGGACAGGGGTGACCGGGGAGCTGTTTTTT
-	many	TRBV27	TRBJ2-7	CASSLGLTGEQYF	TGTGCCAGCAGTTTAGGACTCACAGGCGAGCAGTACTTC
-	few	TRBV30	TRBJ2-7	CACPTLNSKAQYF	TGTGCCTGCCCAACCCTGAACAGTAAGGCGCAGTACTTC
TRBD1	-	TRBV5-1	TRBJ2-1	CASMRGQGSIDEQFF	TGCGCCAGCATGCGGGGACAGGGGTCAATCGATGAGCAGTTCTTC
-	many	TRBV12-3/TRBV12-4	TRBJ2-3	CASSPSGVSDTQYF	TGTGCCAGCAGCCCAAGCGGAGTTTCAGATACGCAGTATTTT
TRBD1	many	TRBV12-3/TRBV12-4	TRBJ1-5	CASSFGTASGQPQHF	TGTGCCAGCAGTTTTGGGACAGCTAGTGGCCAGCCCCAGCATTTT
-	many	TRBV27	TRBJ2-1	CASSLLARDRLYNEQFF	TGTGCCAGCAGTTTATTAGCTAGGGACCGATTGTACAATGAGCAGTTCTTC
TRBD1	-	TRBV11-3	TRBJ1-1	CASSRTGGGGNTEAFF	TGTGCCAGCAGCCGGACAGGGGGCGGCGGGAACACTGAAGCTTTCTTT
TRBD2	many	TRBV5-1	TRBJ2-1	CASSPLAGGTNEQFF	TGCGCCAGCAGCCCCCTAGCGGGGGGGACCAATGAGCAGTTCTTC
TRBD2	few	TRBV29-1	TRBJ2-3	CSVVTSGASTDTQYF	TGCAGCGTTGTTACTAGCGGGGCTAGCACAGATACGCAGTATTTT
TRBD1	many	TRBV5-6	TRBJ2-2	CASSSRDRGFSGELFF	TGTGCCAGCAGCTCCAGGGACAGGGGCTTTTCCGGGGAGCTGTTTTTT
TRBD1	many	TRBV6-1	TRBJ2-7	CASRNRKQGLPYEQYF	TGTGCCAGCAGGAACCGTAAACAGGGGCTCCCCTACGAGCAGTACTTC
TRBD2	many	TRBV5-5	TRBJ2-1	CASSLQLLAGAISGEQFF	TGTGCCAGCAGCTTGCAACTACTAGCGGGGGCCATTTCGGGCGAGCAGTTCTTC
-	many	TRBV7-2	TRBJ1-2	CASRPQTGYGYTF	TGTGCCAGCAGACCCCAGACAGGTTATGGCTACACCTTC
TRBD1	-	TRBV7-9	TRBJ2-7	CASSLADRGEPYEQYF	TGTGCCAGCAGCTTAGCCGACAGGGGAGAACCCTACGAGCAGTACTTC
TRBD1	many	TRBV4-1	TRBJ1-1	CASSQADRVITEAFF	TGCGCCAGCAGCCAAGCGGACAGGGTGATCACTGAAGCTTTCTTT
-	many	TRBV12-3/TRBV12-4	TRBJ2-1	CASSSRGEAYNEQFF	TGTGCCAGCAGCTCCAGGGGGGAGGCGTACAATGAGCAGTTCTTC
-	many	TRBV4-3	TRBJ1-2	CASSQVASESYGYTF	TGCGCCAGCAGCCAAGTTGCCAGCGAATCCTATGGCTACACCTTC